The 30 T cell receptor beta chains in this list originate from one sample, sequenced in a study of CD8 T cells in ankylosing spondylitis. General study points: In ankylosing spondylitis blood, a motif of about eight highly homologous TCR beta variants appeared characteristic.

These receptors have no known antigen. A single record per CDR3 protein comes from TCRdb applying MiXCR to the 5' RACE reads. The table lists 350,000 to 550,000 distinct CDR3 sequences, about 25% of them singletons. The sample comprised blood, either unsorted or a sorted T cell fraction (not recorded which). Receptors originate from a male donor with ankylosing spondylitis.

This clonotype has more than one count but fewer than ten. The V call is TRBV5-4, the J call TRBJ2-7, with D perhaps matching TRBD1 (7 bases). CDR3 length: 15 amino acids. The germline V gene has CDR1 SGHNT and CDR2 YYREEE (reference sequence). Trimming stripped 9 bases from V and 0 bases from J, with 19 bases between. The CDR3 region has the DNA TGTGCCACCGGCTTGGAGGGACAGCGCTCCTACGAGCAGTACTTC. Translated: CATGLEGQRSYEQYF.

This clonotype was detected ten times or more. The gene calls are TRBV7-2 and TRBJ1-3; no definite D call. CDR3 length equals 14 residues. The germline V gene has CDR1 SGHTA and CDR2 FQGNSA. Trimming cost V 1 base and J 0 bases, with 4 bases left between them. The CDR3 nucleotides read TGTGCCAGCAGCTTAGACCCCTCTGGAAACACCATATATTTT. Residues: CASSLDPSGNTIYF.

V gene TRBV2 combines with J gene TRBJ2-7; tentatively, D is TRBD1 (6 bases). Germline lookup yields CDR1 SNHLY and CDR2 FYNNEI. This CDR3 region has 14 residues. Trimming cost V 5 bases and J 3 bases, with 14 bases left between them. The chain's CDR3 is CASSPQGRGYEQYF. CDR3 sequence (DNA): TGTGCCAGCAGTCCCCAGGGGCGAGGCTACGAGCAGTACTTC. Full variable domain (rest looked up from reference TRBV2 and TRBJ2-7): EPEVTQTPSHQVTQMGQEVILRCVPISNHLYFYWYRQILGQKVEFLVSFYNNEISEKSEIFDDQFSVERPDGSNFTLKIRSTKLEDSAMYFCASSPQGRGYEQYFGPGTRLTVT.

This clonotype has a handful of counts. This rearrangement joins TRBV5-1 to TRBJ2-1; 9 bases are a match to TRBD1. From germline, CDR1 is SGHRS and CDR2 YFSETQ. After removal of 3 bases from V and 15 bases from J, the junction contained 7 bases not matched to a gene. CDR3 length: 12 residues. CDR3 in amino acids: CASSSDRGGWFF. Written as DNA, the CDR3 is TGCGCCAGCAGCTCCGACAGGGGGGGATGGTTCTTC.

The V and J genes are TRBV2 and TRBJ1-4, with TRBD1 matching 8 bases. Germline assignment: CDR1 SNHLY and CDR2 FYNNEI. The CDR3 has 14 residues. J was trimmed by 13 bases and V by 8 bases; bases with no gene match: 15. The CDR3 nucleotides are TGTGCCAGCTCCGTGGACAGGGATGAGTTTAGACTGTTTTTT. This codes for CASSVDRDEFRLFF.

This clonotype was counted only a few times. The chain joins TRBV25-1 to TRBJ2-5, with D possibly called TRBD1 or TRBD2 (5 bases each). The CDR3 runs to 14 residues. CDR1 is MGHDK and CDR2 is SYGVNS in the germline V gene. V lost 2 bases to trimming and J lost 1 base, with 8 bases between them. The chain's CDR3 is CASSEPRGQETQYF. CDR3 DNA: TGTGCCAGCAGTGAACCGAGGGGCCAAGAGACCCAGTACTTC.

The gene calls are TRBV5-1 and TRBJ1-1, with D possibly being TRBD1 (6 bases). Trimming removed 0 bases at V and 5 bases at J, with 14 bases between. The CDR3 totals 15 residues. Germline-derived CDR1 and CDR2 are SGHRS and YFSETQ. In nucleotides, the CDR3 is TGCGCCAGCAGCTTGGGGCCAGGGGTCAAGACTGAAGCTTTCTTT. It encodes CASSLGPGVKTEAFF.

A note on this clonotype: At one boundary the junction diverges from the germline segment, which might be a read error. The rearrangement uses TRBV5-1 and TRBJ2-3; 9 bases line up with TRBD2. The CDR3 has 16 amino acids. CDR1 and CDR2 from the germline V gene are SGHRS and YFSETQ. DNA for the CDR3: TGCGCCAGCACCTTGGGACTAGCAGCTAGCACAGATACGCAGTATTTT. Protein sequence: CASTLGLAASTDTQYF.

This chain uses TRBV7-2 with TRBJ1-1; D is perhaps TRBD1 (5 bases). CDR3 length equals 16 residues. Per the germline V gene, CDR1 is SGHTA and CDR2 is FQGNSA. V was shortened by 2 bases and J by 11 bases, with 24 bases between the two germline ends. In DNA form, the CDR3 reads TGTGCCAGCAGCTTACGGGGCCAAACCTGGAAAGAGGTGGCTTTCTTT. Translation gives CASSLRGQTWKEVAFF.

This clonotype turned up a few times. The chain carries TRBV5-1 and TRBJ2-5; TRBD1 is a possible D gene (5 bases). Trimming pared 1 base from V and 4 bases from J, leaving 20 bases between. The CDR3 has 17 amino acids. CDR1 is SGHRS and CDR2 is YFSETQ in the germline V gene. CDR3 in amino acids: CASSLYGSLGVGETQYF. CDR3 DNA sequence: TGCGCCAGCAGCTTGTACGGCAGCCTAGGGGTTGGAGAGACCCAGTACTTC. Together with reference TRBV5-1 and TRBJ2-5, the CDR3 gives the full variable domain: KAGVTQTPRYLIKTRGQQVTLSCSPISGHRSVSWYQQTPGQGLQFLFEYFSETQRNKGNFPGRFSGRQFSNSRSEMNVSTLELGDSALYLCASSLYGSLGVGETQYFGPGTRLLVL.

This chain uses TRBV24-1 with TRBJ2-2; D is unclear. V lost 6 bases, J lost 10 bases, and 11 bases lay in between. Germline values: CDR1 KGHDR, CDR2 SFDVKD. This CDR3 region has 12 residues. The CDR3 region is CATSTHPQELFF. Written as DNA, the CDR3 is TGTGCCACCAGTACCCATCCGCAGGAGCTGTTTTTT.

The rearrangement links TRBV5-1 to TRBJ2-5, with D perhaps matching TRBD1 or TRBD2 (6 bases each). V gave up 0 bases and J gave up 1 base, with 19 bases separating them. This CDR3 region has 18 residues. Germline CDR1 SGHRS, CDR2 YFSETQ. In DNA, the CDR3 is TGCGCCAGCAGCTTGGGGATCGGGACTGGGGGCATCCAAGAGACCCAGTACTTC. Translated: CASSLGIGTGGIQETQYF.

This clonotype was counted between two and nine times. J is TRBJ2-5 and V is TRBV24-1; D is possibly TRBD1 or TRBD2 (5 bases each). This CDR3 has 15 residues. Germline values: CDR1 KGHDR, CDR2 SFDVKD. Trimming took 5 bases from V and 0 from J, leaving 12 bases between them. The chain's CDR3 is CATSVRDGYQETQYF. As DNA, the CDR3 is TGTGCCACCAGTGTACGGGACGGGTACCAAGAGACCCAGTACTTC.

This clonotype was observed a few times. The chain joins TRBV7-6 to TRBJ1-6; maybe TRBD1 (5 bases). Trimming left V 4 bases short and J 7 bases short, with 11 bases between. CDR1 is SGHVS and CDR2 is FNYEAQ in the germline V gene. The CDR3 covers 14 residues. CDR3 nucleotide sequence: TGTGCCAGCAGCTCGCGGGACTTAAATTCACCCCTCCACTTT. This translates into CASSSRDLNSPLHF.

This clonotype was counted a few times. The chain uses TRBV3-1 and TRBJ2-5; 12 bases line up with TRBD2. J gave up 1 base and V 3 bases, and 3 bases lay outside the gene matches. Germline loops: CDR1 LGHDT, CDR2 YNNKEL (reference sequence). The CDR3 loop spans 16 amino acids. The CDR3 DNA is TGTGCCAGCAGCCAGGGACTAGCGGGTCCCCAAGAGACCCAGTACTTC. Its translation: CASSQGLAGPQETQYF.

The chain has TRBV28 and TRBJ1-2, with unresolved D. The CDR3 is made up of 11 amino acids. The V and J ends lost 0 bases and 6 bases respectively, with 2 bases between them. Germline V gene lookup returns CDR1 MDHEN and CDR2 SYDVKM. The CDR3 here is CASSLWDGYTF. The CDR3 DNA reads TGTGCCAGCAGTTTATGGGATGGCTACACCTTC.

This clonotype was seen a handful of times. J is TRBJ2-7 and V is TRBV12-3 or TRBV12-4; a weak D match, TRBD1 (5 bases). V dropped 1 base and J dropped 6 bases, with 13 bases sitting between them. The CDR3 has 14 residues. The CDR3 here is CASSLGGAGFEQYF. Written as DNA, the CDR3 is TGTGCCAGCAGTTTAGGTGGAGCAGGGTTCGAGCAGTACTTC.

The V gene is TRBV10-3, the J gene TRBJ1-5; perhaps TRBD1 as D (5 bases). The germline V gene encodes CDR1 ENHRY and CDR2 SYGVKD. The V gene lost 0 bases and the J gene lost 7 bases, with 7 bases spanning the gap. The CDR3 extends over 13 amino acids. Here the CDR3 DNA reads TGTGCCATCAGTGAGTCGGGGACCCAGCCCCAGCATTTT. Translation gives CAISESGTQPQHF.

The J gene is TRBJ1-6, the V gene TRBV3-1; tentative D call: TRBD1 (6 bases). Trimming shortened V by 2 bases and J by 7 bases, and 12 bases separated the two germline ends. The germline CDR1 and CDR2 sequences are LGHDT and YNNKEL (reference sequence). The CDR3 contains 15 residues. Here the CDR3 DNA reads TGTGCCAGCAGCCAAACAGGGTCATGGAATTCACCCCTCCACTTT. Its protein is CASSQTGSWNSPLHF.

This clonotype was picked up a small number of times. This chain links TRBV20-1 with TRBJ2-1, with D possibly matching TRBD2 (6 bases). Trimming left V 5 bases short and J 5 bases short, with 19 bases between. The CDR3 length is 15 residues. The germline gives CDR1 DFQATT, CDR2 SNEGSKA (reference sequence). The CDR3 nucleotides are TGCAGTGCTTGTGGGCCGGGGGATCACGACAATGAGCAGTTCTTC. Translated, it gives CSACGPGDHDNEQFF.

The rearrangement uses TRBV5-1 and TRBJ1-1; D remains unclear. CDR1 is SGHRS and CDR2 is YFSETQ in the germline V gene. This CDR3 has 14 residues. Trimming shortened V by 2 bases and J by 3 bases, and 11 bases separated the two germline ends. The CDR3 nucleotides read TGCGCCAGCAGCTTCGAACGTCGGGACACTGAAGCTTTCTTT. Residues: CASSFERRDTEAFF.

The chain joins TRBV6-5 to TRBJ2-7; weak D call: TRBD1 (5 bases). The V end lost 3 bases, the J end lost 1 base, and 19 bases lay between the germline ends. From germline, CDR1 is MNHEY and CDR2 SVGAGI. The CDR3 runs to 17 residues. For the CDR3, the DNA is TGTGCCAGCAGTTATCCTCACAGGTTAAGACATTCCTACGAGCAGTACGTC. The encoded protein is CASSYPHRLRHSYEQYV.

The chain couples TRBV20-1 to TRBJ2-5; the D is unclear. The length of the CDR3 is 14 residues. Germline V CDR1 and CDR2: DFQATT, SNEGSKA (reference sequence). Deletions cut 2 bases from V and 5 bases from J, with 15 bases between. CDR3 DNA sequence: TGCAGTGCTAGAAGACCAGGCTCTAGGGAGACCCAGTACTTC. Its translation: CSARRPGSRETQYF.

This clonotype was counted between two and nine times. This chain links TRBV4-1 with TRBJ2-5, with D maybe TRBD1 (5 bases). Germline assignment: CDR1 MGHRA and CDR2 YSYEKL. V was clipped by 1 base and J by 6 bases, with 18 bases between them. The CDR3 is 16 amino acids. The CDR3 DNA reads TGCGCCAGCAGCCAAGGAGTAGGACAAGGGGTAAAGACCCAGTACTTC. It translates to CASSQGVGQGVKTQYF.

V is TRBV15 and J is TRBJ2-6; D gene unclear. The V gene lost 5 bases and the J gene lost 0 bases, with 5 bases spanning the gap. The CDR3 is 14 amino acids. CDR1 LNHNV and CDR2 YYDKDF come from the germline V gene (reference sequence). CDR3 nucleotides: TGTGCCACCAGCTCGCGCTCTGGGGCCAACGTCCTGACTTTC. As protein: CATSSRSGANVLTF.

The chain combines TRBV6-1 with TRBJ1-3; D gene unclear. From germline, CDR1 is MNHNS and CDR2 SASEGT. The CDR3 length is 12 residues. The V and J ends lost 4 bases and 5 bases respectively, with 6 bases between them. CDR3 sequence (DNA): TGTGCCAGCAGTGTGGGTCGAAACACCATATATTTT. Translating gives CASSVGRNTIYF.

This clonotype has only a few counts. V usage is TRBV12-3 or TRBV12-4 and J usage is TRBJ2-3; 7 positions agree with TRBD2. V lost 2 bases to trimming and J lost 2 bases; unmatched junction nucleotides: 1. CDR3 length: 14 amino acids. The CDR3 sequence is CASSLLAVTDTQYF. CDR3 sequence (DNA): TGTGCCAGCAGTTTACTAGCGGTCACAGATACGCAGTATTTT.

This rearrangement joins TRBV27 to TRBJ2-7; the D gene is possibly TRBD1 (5 bases). The length of the CDR3 is 13 residues. Trimming cost V 5 bases and J 7 bases, with 15 bases left between them. The germline V gene encodes CDR1 MNHEY and CDR2 SMNVEV (reference sequence). CDR3 region: CASSPRAGNEQYV. The DNA of the CDR3 is TGTGCCAGCAGTCCCCGGGCAGGGAATGAGCAGTACGTC.

As DNA, the CDR3 is TGTGCCTGGAAATCGGGGGCAGGGTCAGGCTATGGCTACACCTTC. Protein product: CAWKSGAGSGYGYTF. The rearrangement joins TRBV30 to TRBJ1-2; D is perhaps TRBD1 (6 bases). V shed 4 bases and J shed 4 bases, with 19 bases lying between them. The length of the CDR3 is 15 residues. Germline CDR1 GTSNPN, CDR2 SVGIG (reference sequence). The variable domain in full, with the rest retrieved from reference TRBV30 and TRBJ1-2, is SQTIHQWPATLVQPVGSPLSLECTVEGTSNPNLYWYRQAAGRGLQLLFYSVGIGQISSEVPQNLSASRPQDRQFILSSKKLLLSDSGFYLCAWKSGAGSGYGYTFGSGTRLTVV.

This clonotype was counted between two and nine times. The chain carries TRBV20-1 and TRBJ2-1, with TRBD2 matching over 7 bases. CDR3 length: 14 amino acids. Trimming took 4 bases from V and 8 from J; bases not matched to a gene: 11. CDR1 is DFQATT, CDR2 SNEGSKA, per germline (reference sequence). CDR3 nucleotide sequence: TGCAGTGCTACAAGGACTAGTCGACTGGATGAGCAGTTCTTC. Its translation is CSATRTSRLDEQFF.